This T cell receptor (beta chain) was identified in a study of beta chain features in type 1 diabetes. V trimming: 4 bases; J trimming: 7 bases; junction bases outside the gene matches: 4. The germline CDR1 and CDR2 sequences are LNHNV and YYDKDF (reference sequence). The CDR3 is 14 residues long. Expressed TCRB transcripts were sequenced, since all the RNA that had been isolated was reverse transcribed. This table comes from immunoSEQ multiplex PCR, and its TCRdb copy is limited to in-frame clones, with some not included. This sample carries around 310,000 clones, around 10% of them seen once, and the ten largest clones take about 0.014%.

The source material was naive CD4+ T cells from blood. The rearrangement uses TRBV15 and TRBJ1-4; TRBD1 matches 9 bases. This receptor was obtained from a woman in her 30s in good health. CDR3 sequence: CATSKTGGIEKLFF. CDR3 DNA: TGTGCCACCAGCAAGACAGGGGGGATTGAAAAACTGTTTTTT. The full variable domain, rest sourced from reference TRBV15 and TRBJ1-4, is DAMVIQNPRYQVTQFGKPVTLSCSQTLNHNVMYWYQQKSSQAPKLLFHYYDKDFNNEADTPDNFQSRRPNTSFCFLDIRSPGLGDTAMYLCATSKTGGIEKLFFGSGTQLSVL.